The TCR beta chain under discussion was sequenced for a study of blood T cell repertoires in COVID-19. Study at large: From T cells, B-cell-depleted T cells, or PBMCs came the material, which was cDNA or gDNA.

This clone appeared a single time. Profiled with immunoSEQ multiplex PCR; TCRdb holds only in-frame clones, not every one. This table has 100,000 to 120,000 clones, around four fifths appearing once. Trimming at V came to 4 bases and at J to 8 bases, leaving 11 bases not matched to a gene. The V gene's germline CDR1 is SGHRS and CDR2 YFSETQ. There are 15 residues in the CDR3. Sequencing used peripheral blood. The chain links TRBV5-1 to TRBJ1-4, with 7 positions matching TRBD1. This TCR came from a woman between 65 and 79 years old with acute or convalescent COVID-19. The CDR3 sequence is CASSQQTGQAEKLFF. CDR3 sequence (DNA): TGCGCCAGCAGCCAGCAGACAGGGCAGGCGGAAAAACTGTTTTTT.